This paragraph reports one T cell receptor beta chain. The antigen remains undetermined. This entry comes from a study of post-analysis software for immune sequencing data. Study summary: The courses of disease that were included comprised relapsing-remitting, secondary progressive and progressive-relapsing multiple sclerosis.

The CDR3 sequence is 14 residues long. Germline V gene sequence: CDR1 SQVTM, CDR2 ANQGSEA. Between the trimmed V and J ends, which lost 5 bases and 5 bases, there was a span of 18 bases. Points from the study as a whole: Multiple sclerosis was associated with a significant reduction in normalized Chao1 diversity relative to controls. The F measure placed samples prepared in the same batch into strongly shared clusters. Controls showed lower frequencies than patients for several TRBV segments, and TRBV5-6, TRBV5-1 and TRBV20-1 were among these.

Unique molecular identifiers were present in the TCR beta cDNA libraries. Starting from approximately 0.95 to 9.8 million T cells, the study yielded about 490,000 cDNA molecules. TCRdb ran MiXCR on the PCR reads and lists one entry per CDR3 protein. The data show about half a million distinct CDR3 sequences, with under 55% seen just once and 9.5% to 13% held by the top ten. The receptor's source is a girl between 10 and 17 years old with multiple sclerosis. Sequencing input: blood. The V call is TRBV29-1, the J call TRBJ2-5; D might be TRBD2 (6 bases). Here the CDR3 reads CSVKRLVSQETQYF. The CDR3, as DNA: TGCAGCGTTAAACGACTAGTTTCACAGGAGACCCAGTACTTC.